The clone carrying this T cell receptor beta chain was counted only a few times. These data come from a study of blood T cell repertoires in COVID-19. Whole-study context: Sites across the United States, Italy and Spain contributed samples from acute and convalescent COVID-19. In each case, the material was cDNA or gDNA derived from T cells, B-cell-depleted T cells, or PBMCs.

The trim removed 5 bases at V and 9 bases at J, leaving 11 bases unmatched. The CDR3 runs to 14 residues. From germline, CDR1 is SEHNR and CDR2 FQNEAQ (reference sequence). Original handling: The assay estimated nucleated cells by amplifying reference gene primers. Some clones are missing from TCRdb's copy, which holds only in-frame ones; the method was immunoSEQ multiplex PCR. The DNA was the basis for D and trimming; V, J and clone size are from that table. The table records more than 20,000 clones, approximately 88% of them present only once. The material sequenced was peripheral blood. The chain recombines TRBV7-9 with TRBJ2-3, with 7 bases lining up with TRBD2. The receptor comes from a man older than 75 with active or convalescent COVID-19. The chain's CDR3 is CASSILATVGTQYF. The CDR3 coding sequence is TGTGCCAGCAGCATACTAGCGACGGTGGGAACGCAGTATTTT.